Below are 23 T cell receptor beta chains sequenced from a single sample in a study of T cell changes during pregnancy in multiple sclerosis. Sequencing was performed with immunoSEQ multiplex PCR; in TCRdb, only in-frame clones are kept and a portion is missing. The sample contains roughly 70,000 clones, roughly 92% of which appear only once. Here the sequenced sample was peripheral blood, taken before pregnancy. Source of these receptors: a female donor with multiple sclerosis, enrolled in a pregnancy study.

This clone was observed a single time. The chain employs TRBV4-3 and TRBJ1-5; perhaps TRBD1 as D (5 bases). This CDR3 region has 14 residues. Trimming cost V 0 bases and J 4 bases, with 7 bases left between them. The V gene's germline CDR1 is LGHNA and CDR2 YSLEER. CDR3 region: CASSQEKGNQPQHF. The CDR3 nucleotides are TGCGCCAGCAGCCAAGAAAAGGGGAATCAGCCCCAGCATTTT.

The V gene is TRBV6-4, the J gene TRBJ2-6; D might be TRBD1 (5 bases). The V end was cut by 3 bases, the J end by 3 bases, with 9 bases between. Germline CDR1 reads MRHNA; CDR2 reads SNTAGT. The CDR3 totals 15 residues. The CDR3 reads CASSERGGGANVLTF. The CDR3 bases are TGTGCCAGCAGTGAAAGGGGTGGTGGGGCCAACGTCCTGACTTTC.

The table lists this clone with a count of one. This chain connects TRBV19 to TRBJ2-5; a weak D match, TRBD2 (5 bases). The CDR3 is made up of 13 amino acids. Germline CDR1 reads LNHDA; CDR2 reads SQIVND (reference sequence). V gave up 5 bases and J gave up 5 bases, with 12 bases separating them. The CDR3 protein is CASSGLAGETQYF. The CDR3 coding sequence is TGTGCCAGTAGTGGGCTAGCCGGGGAGACCCAGTACTTC.

The chain carries TRBV7-3 and TRBJ2-5, with D unclear. Germline assignment: CDR1 SGHTA and CDR2 FQGTGA. Deletions cut 3 bases from V and 4 bases from J, with 15 bases between. This CDR3 region has 15 residues. The CDR3 sequence is CASSFWYSTRETQYF. The CDR3, as DNA: TGTGCCAGCAGCTTCTGGTACAGCACCCGAGAGACCCAGTACTTC.

The J gene is TRBJ2-5, the V gene TRBV29-1; the match to TRBD1 covers 7 bases. The CDR3 contains 15 residues. Trimming took 4 bases from V and 0 from J; bases not matched to a gene: 8. Germline assignment: CDR1 SQVTM and CDR2 ANQGSEA. Written as DNA, the CDR3 is TGCAGCGTTGTTTTTATGGGGACAGACCAAGAGACCCAGTACTTC. Protein: CSVVFMGTDQETQYF.

This clone has just a few counts. The V gene is TRBV15, the J gene TRBJ1-5; a weak D match, TRBD1 (6 bases). Germline values: CDR1 LNHNV, CDR2 YYDKDF (reference sequence). V lost 0 bases and J 3 bases, leaving 18 bases between the germline ends. The CDR3 consists of 18 residues. CDR3 in amino acids: CATSRDGQGLNVNQPQHF. The CDR3 coding sequence is TGTGCCACCAGCAGAGATGGCCAGGGGTTGAACGTCAATCAGCCCCAGCATTTT.

The V gene is TRBV19, the J gene TRBJ2-7; a possible D gene is TRBD1 (6 bases). The germline gives CDR1 LNHDA, CDR2 SQIVND (reference sequence). The CDR3 covers 14 residues. V was trimmed by 8 bases and J by 3 bases, leaving 17 bases between them. CDR3 loop: CASRPTGPFYEQYF. In nucleotides, the CDR3 is TGTGCCAGTCGGCCGACAGGCCCTTTCTACGAGCAGTACTTC.

The genes are TRBV27 and TRBJ1-5, with D perhaps matching TRBD1 (5 bases). V was shortened by 2 bases and J by 3 bases, with 14 bases between the two germline ends. This CDR3 has 16 residues. CDR1 is MNHEY and CDR2 is SMNVEV in the germline V gene (reference sequence). The CDR3 DNA sequence: TGTGCCAGCAGTTTACTTCCGTTGACAGACAATCAGCCCCAGCATTTT. Translating it yields CASSLLPLTDNQPQHF.

The chain joins TRBV5-5 to TRBJ2-7; 10 bases align to TRBD2. The CDR3 has 14 amino acids. CDR1 and CDR2 (germline): SGHKS, YYEKEE (reference sequence). V was pared by 0 bases and J by 6 bases, with 3 bases of the junction left unmatched. The CDR3 DNA reads as TGTGCCAGCAGCTTGGAAGCGGGAGGGGGCGAGCAGTACTTC. As protein: CASSLEAGGGEQYF.

The V and J genes are TRBV28 and TRBJ1-4; D remains unclear. Trimming removed 5 bases from V and 0 bases from J, with 7 bases in between. Germline V lookup: CDR1 MDHEN, CDR2 SYDVKM. The CDR3 sequence is 14 residues long. The CDR3 is CASSNTATNEKLFF. The CDR3, as DNA: TGTGCCAGCAGTAACACCGCAACTAATGAAAAACTGTTTTTT.

V is TRBV6-6 and J is TRBJ2-6; D uncertain. CDR3 length: 15 residues. V lost 5 bases and J lost 0, with 8 bases in between. Germline V gene lookup returns CDR1 MNHNY and CDR2 SVGAGI (reference sequence). The CDR3 DNA is TGTGCCAGCAGTCGTATTATCTCTGGGGCCAACGTCCTGACTTTC. Its translation is CASSRIISGANVLTF.

This sequence joins TRBV7-2 and TRBJ2-3; D might be TRBD2 (5 bases). Trimming removed 6 bases from V and 3 bases from J, with 10 bases in between. The CDR3 length is 13 residues. Germline CDR1 and CDR2: SGHTA and FQGNSA. The CDR3 is CASRELATDTQYF. The CDR3 DNA follows: TGTGCCAGCAGAGAGCTAGCAACAGATACGCAGTATTTT.

V is TRBV7-9 and J is TRBJ2-7, with D possibly being TRBD2 (5 bases). Trimming removed 5 bases from V and 2 bases from J, with 10 bases in between. The CDR3 totals 13 residues. The germline V gene encodes CDR1 SEHNR and CDR2 FQNEAQ (reference sequence). The chain's CDR3 is CASSVRGTYEQYF. The CDR3 coding sequence is TGTGCCAGCAGCGTCCGGGGTACCTACGAGCAGTACTTC.

The table lists this clone with a count of one. V gene TRBV7-9 combines with J gene TRBJ2-5; a possible D gene is TRBD2 (5 bases). Germline V gene sequence: CDR1 SEHNR, CDR2 FQNEAQ (reference sequence). Trimming pared 3 bases from V and 5 bases from J, leaving 16 bases between. CDR3 size: 15 residues. CDR3 amino acids: CASSFSRTLLETQYF. The CDR3 coding sequence is TGTGCCAGCAGCTTCAGTAGGACTCTCCTGGAGACCCAGTACTTC.

J is TRBJ1-3 and V is TRBV6-5; D not certain. Germline CDR1 and CDR2: MNHEY and SVGAGI. The CDR3 loop spans 14 amino acids. V lost 5 bases and J lost 0, with 8 bases in between. The CDR3 spells CASSPSSSGNTIYF. As DNA, the CDR3 is TGTGCCAGCAGTCCATCTAGCTCTGGAAACACCATATATTTT.

The gene calls are TRBV9 and TRBJ2-6; the D gene is possibly TRBD1 (6 bases). Germline CDR1 SGDLS, CDR2 YYNGEE. This CDR3 region has 16 residues. Between the trimmed V and J ends, which lost 3 bases and 0 bases, there was a span of 10 bases. CDR3 residues: CASSGRGNSGANVLTF. The CDR3 DNA is TGTGCCAGCAGCGGCAGGGGTAACTCTGGGGCCAACGTCCTGACTTTC. The whole variable domain, remainder taken from reference TRBV9 and TRBJ2-6, is DSGVTQTPKHLITATGQRVTLRCSPRSGDLSVYWYQQSLDQGLQFLIQYYNGEERAKGNILERFSAQQFPDLHSELNLSSLELGDSALYFCASSGRGNSGANVLTFGAGSRLTVL.

CDR3 region: CASSFDGTYEQYF. The CDR3 region has the DNA TGCGCCAGCAGCTTCGACGGGACCTACGAGCAGTACTTC. V is TRBV5-1 and J is TRBJ2-7; TRBD2 is a possible D gene (5 bases). CDR1 and CDR2 (germline): SGHRS, YFSETQ. V was trimmed by 2 bases and J by 2 bases, leaving 8 bases between them. This CDR3 contains 13 residues.

This clone was seen just once. V is TRBV29-1 and J is TRBJ2-1; 9 nucleotides align to TRBD1. The CDR3 length is 16 residues. The J segment lost 2 bases and the V segment lost 7 bases, leaving 12 bases of the junction unmatched. Per the germline V gene, CDR1 is SQVTM and CDR2 is ANQGSEA. The CDR3 nucleotides are TGCAGCGCTGCCCCAACCGGGACAGGGACCTACAATGAGCAGTTCTTC. Translating gives CSAAPTGTGTYNEQFF.

This chain joins TRBV29-1 and TRBJ2-3; D is unresolved. The V end lost 4 bases, the J end lost 4 bases, and 21 bases lay between the germline ends. Germline V gene lookup returns CDR1 SQVTM and CDR2 ANQGSEA. This CDR3 has 16 residues. The CDR3 sequence: CSVVGGERLVADTQYF. The CDR3 nucleotides are TGCAGCGTTGTTGGTGGTGAGAGGTTGGTTGCAGATACGCAGTATTTT.

The rearrangement links TRBV7-6 to TRBJ2-7; TRBD2 aligns across 10 bases. J lost 3 bases, V lost 5 bases, and 10 bases had no gene match. Germline V gives CDR1 SGHVS, CDR2 FNYEAQ. There are 16 residues in the CDR3. CDR3 protein: CASSPGEREGIYEQYF. Here the CDR3 DNA reads TGTGCCAGCAGCCCCGGTGAGCGGGAGGGAATCTACGAGCAGTACTTC. Combining the CDR3 with reference TRBV7-6 and TRBJ2-7 gives the whole variable domain GAGVSQSPRYKVTKRGQDVALRCDPISGHVSLYWYRQALGQGPEFLTYFNYEAQQDKSGLPNDRFSAERPEGSISTLTIQRTEQRDSAMYRCASSPGEREGIYEQYFGPGTRLTVT.

The chain joins TRBV4-2 to TRBJ1-1, with D tentatively TRBD1 (6 bases). Germline V lookup: CDR1 LGHNA, CDR2 YNFKEQ. This CDR3 contains 18 residues. Trimming pared 1 base from V and 1 base from J, leaving 19 bases between. The CDR3 nucleotides are TGTGCCAGCAGCCAAGGCTCCCCCCCCGTGACAGGGAACACTGAAGCTTTCTTT. The encoded protein is CASSQGSPPVTGNTEAFF.

V usage is TRBV7-6 and J usage is TRBJ2-2; D not resolved. Germline lookup yields CDR1 SGHVS and CDR2 FNYEAQ. Deletions cut 4 bases from V and 5 bases from J, with 11 bases between. This CDR3 has 14 residues. The CDR3 spells CASSWRPSTGELFF. In nucleotides, the CDR3 is TGTGCCAGCAGCTGGAGACCTTCGACCGGGGAGCTGTTTTTT.

V and J are TRBV9 and TRBJ2-2, with 7 positions matching TRBD2. V shed 4 bases and J 4 bases; nucleotides not matched to a gene: 10. The CDR3 runs to 16 residues. The germline gives CDR1 SGDLS, CDR2 YYNGEE. The CDR3, as DNA: TGTGCCAGCAGCCCCCGGTGGGAGGGTGTCACCGGGGAGCTGTTTTTT. It translates to CASSPRWEGVTGELFF.